The T cell receptor (beta chain) described here comes from a study of cytomegalovirus exposure and HLA in healthy donors. On the study more broadly: An early data release held 80 million or so unique TCRs from HLA-typed donors. Notes on the study in general: Previous analysis showed most TCR beta V segments were productive about 87% or about 30% of the time.

This CDR3 spans 15 amino acids. Trimming stripped 2 bases from V and 1 base from J, with 6 bases between. CDR1 and CDR2 from the germline V gene are MNHEY and SVGAGI. Amplification used 60 Vbeta primers and 13 Jbeta primers. Assay used: immunoSEQ multiplex PCR; TCRdb lists only in-frame clones, some missing. The data hold around 39,000 clones, with roughly 80% observed a single time. By share of the sample, this clone is medium-sized. Its antigen is unidentified. This receptor was obtained from a man younger than 45 in good health and CMV-seronegative. Sequencing was carried out using PBMCs. The rearrangement uses TRBV6-5 and TRBJ2-6; D is possibly TRBD2 (6 bases). Written as DNA, the CDR3 is TGTGCCAGCAGTTACCGGGGGTCTGGGGCCAACGTCCTGACTTTC. Translated, it gives CASSYRGSGANVLTF.